This TCR beta chain was observed in a study of glioma-infiltrating T cells after dendritic cell vaccination. Study background: Patients received autologous tumor lysate-pulsed dendritic cell vaccination between about 2002 and 2013. Dendritic cells derived from monocytes and pulsed with autologous tumor lysate formed the vaccine.

The data were produced by immunoSEQ multiplex PCR, yet TCRdb's version contains in-frame clones alone and is incomplete. The sample has approximately 91,000 clones, 80% to 90% seen once. V was cut by 6 bases and J by 0 bases, with 14 bases left in between. The length of the CDR3 is 16 residues. The germline CDR1 and CDR2 sequences are MGHRA and YSYEKL. Described time point: after dendritic cell vaccination, including at tumor progression/relapse. The chain uses TRBV4-1 and TRBJ2-2; TRBD2 might be the D (6 bases). The clonotype originates from a human donor with glioblastoma. The sample consisted of blood, taken after dendritic cell vaccination. Here the CDR3 DNA reads TGCGCCAGCAGACACGCCGGGACTGCGAACACCGGGGAGCTGTTTTTT. Protein product: CASRHAGTANTGELFF.